This T cell receptor beta chain was retrieved from a study of metastatic and nonmetastatic thyroid tumors. Study-level information: Blood and tumor or nodule tissue repertoires from malignant and benign thyroid patients were compared. Study observations and caveats: As reported, TCR beta diversity in blood and tumor was significantly higher in malignant thyroid tumors than in benign nodules.

This clone was recorded at least ten times. Its specificity is unknown. There are 12 residues in the CDR3. The V end lost 1 base, the J end lost 10 bases, and 11 bases lay between the germline ends. CDR1 is LNHDA and CDR2 is SQIVND in the germline V gene (reference sequence). In the source study's methods: The study's classifier, a distant-metastasis tool for papillary thyroid cancer, was built using CDR3 differences across clinicopathological groups. TCRdb called clones again from the PCR reads with MiXCR. These V and J calls originate from TCRdb's pipeline instead of the authors' own analysis. Of about 92,000 clones listed, 14% to 15% were seen once; the top ten hold 3.6%. Until they underwent thyroid surgery, no patient had received any treatment.

This receptor was identified in a female donor with papillary thyroid cancer or a benign thyroid nodule (not recorded which). Some clones in this sample may be carry-over from other donors' samples. The V and J genes are TRBV19 and TRBJ2-7; the D gene is possibly TRBD1 (6 bases). Material for sequencing was blood. The CDR3 region is CASSIGGHRQYF. CDR3 sequence (DNA): TGTGCCAGTAGTATAGGGGGACACCGCCAGTACTTC.